The 13 T cell receptor beta chains reported below all come from one sample, sequenced in a study of shared clonotypes between healthy human individuals. Profiled with immunoSEQ multiplex PCR; TCRdb holds only in-frame clones, not every one. The table shows about 2 million clones, with about 95% occurring only once. Sequenced: naive CD4+ T cells sorted from blood. Indicated subset: CD45RA+ positively selected. The source is a man aged 18 to 30 in good health.

The rearrangement joins TRBV10-3 to TRBJ2-2; D not certain. The V end lost 2 bases, the J end lost 4 bases, and 14 bases lay between the germline ends. CDR3 size: 16 residues. Germline-derived CDR1 and CDR2 are ENHRY and SYGVKD. CDR3 sequence reads: CAISERLSSGTGELFF. In nucleotides, the CDR3 is TGTGCCATCAGTGAGAGGCTAAGCTCGGGCACCGGGGAGCTGTTTTTT.

The chain is built from TRBV9 and TRBJ1-1, with 11 positions matching TRBD1. CDR3 length equals 17 residues. The V gene's germline CDR1 is SGDLS and CDR2 YYNGEE. V lost 4 bases and J lost 5; bases outside the gene matches: 13. CDR3 amino acids: CASSPPWTGGAMTEAFF. CDR3 in DNA: TGTGCCAGCAGCCCTCCTTGGACAGGGGGCGCCATGACTGAAGCTTTCTTT.

The rearrangement joins TRBV10-3 to TRBJ1-1; D ambiguous. CDR1 and CDR2 from the germline V gene are ENHRY and SYGVKD. The V and J ends lost 4 bases and 4 bases respectively, with 16 bases between them. The CDR3 is made up of 15 amino acids. The CDR3 here is CAISASSGGVTEAFF. In DNA form, the CDR3 reads TGTGCCATCAGTGCCTCCTCGGGTGGTGTCACTGAAGCTTTCTTT.

The chain couples TRBV29-1 to TRBJ2-7, with a possible D match to TRBD2 (6 bases). Trimming removed 6 bases from V and 2 bases from J, with 14 bases in between. Germline V gene lookup returns CDR1 SQVTM and CDR2 ANQGSEA. This CDR3 is built from 13 residues. CDR3 coding DNA: TGCAGCGTCCCCTCCAGCGGGCCCTACGAGCAGTACTTC. Translated: CSVPSSGPYEQYF.

This chain joins TRBV5-1 and TRBJ2-4; TRBD1 or TRBD2 may be the D gene (5 bases each). The CDR3 is made up of 14 amino acids. Trimming took off 4 bases at V and 0 bases at J, with 8 bases between the two ends. Germline CDR1 and CDR2: SGHRS and YFSETQ. Written as DNA, the CDR3 is TGCGCCAGCAGCATTGGGACAGCCAAAAACATTCAGTACTTC. It translates to CASSIGTAKNIQYF.

This chain uses TRBV6-6 with TRBJ2-7; TRBD2 matches at 13 bases. Germline loops: CDR1 MNHNY, CDR2 SVGAGI (reference sequence). The CDR3 has 15 residues. J lost 5 bases, V lost 7 bases, and 8 bases had no gene match. The CDR3 DNA sequence: TGTGCCAGCACCGGGACTAGCGGGGTGGTGAACGAGCAGTACTTC. The encoded protein is CASTGTSGVVNEQYF.

The chain carries TRBV10-3 and TRBJ2-3, with TRBD2 matching over 7 bases. Germline V lookup: CDR1 ENHRY, CDR2 SYGVKD. The CDR3 runs 15 residues. V was clipped by 7 bases and J by 2 bases; unmatched bases: 9. For the CDR3, the DNA is TGTGCCATCAAGGGTCTAGCGGAACCCACAGATACGCAGTATTTT. Translating it yields CAIKGLAEPTDTQYF.

This chain connects TRBV29-1 to TRBJ2-7, with TRBD1 identical over 11 bases. This CDR3 is built from 13 residues. The junction had 5 bases not matched to a gene; V was cut back by 6 bases and J by 4 bases. The germline V gene encodes CDR1 SQVTM and CDR2 ANQGSEA. CDR3 sequence (DNA): TGCAGCGTCACGGGACAGGGGGATTACGAGCAGTACTTC. Translation: CSVTGQGDYEQYF.

Regarding this clone: The same CDR3 arises from other DNA sequences in this sample as well. J is TRBJ2-3 and V is TRBV7-2; 9 bases align to TRBD2. The V segment lost 3 bases and the J segment 3 bases; nucleotides outside the gene matches: 4. This CDR3 contains 15 residues. In germline, CDR1 is SGHTA, CDR2 FQGNSA. CDR3 in amino acids: CASSLAGGRTDTQYF. The CDR3 DNA reads as TGTGCCAGCAGCTTGGCGGGAGGGAGGACAGATACGCAGTATTTT.

V usage is TRBV2 and J usage is TRBJ2-2, with TRBD1 matching over 7 bases. The CDR3 is made up of 16 amino acids. Germline trimming cut 8 bases from V and 0 bases from J; bases unmatched to any gene: 9. Germline V gene lookup returns CDR1 SNHLY and CDR2 FYNNEI. CDR3 region: CASFRETGANTGELFF. The CDR3 DNA sequence: TGTGCCAGCTTTCGGGAAACAGGGGCGAACACCGGGGAGCTGTTTTTT.

This clone has only one observation. This chain links TRBV2 with TRBJ2-2; 9 bases line up with TRBD2. Germline V gene lookup returns CDR1 SNHLY and CDR2 FYNNEI. There are 14 residues in the CDR3. Losses at the gene ends were 8 bases for V and 5 bases for J; bases not matched to a gene: 6. The CDR3 DNA reads as TGTGCCAGCCGTGGCGGGAGGGGGACCGGGGAGCTGTTTTTT. This codes for CASRGGRGTGELFF.

The rearrangement uses TRBV2 and TRBJ1-5; unclear D gene. Germline CDR1 SNHLY, CDR2 FYNNEI. This CDR3 has 14 residues. V was pared by 2 bases and J by 0 bases, with 5 bases between. The CDR3 coding sequence is TGTGCCAGCAGTGAACAGTCTAGCAATCAGCCCCAGCATTTT. Encoded protein: CASSEQSSNQPQHF.

This clone is a singleton in its sample. The sample carries other DNA sequences with the same CDR3. V usage is TRBV11-3 and J usage is TRBJ1-1, with a weak D call TRBD1 (5 bases). Germline V CDR1 and CDR2: SGHNT, YENEEA. This CDR3 spans 13 amino acids. The V end lost 0 bases, the J end lost 5 bases, and 7 bases lay between the germline ends. In DNA form, the CDR3 reads TGTGCCAGCAGCTTAGAGGGGGGAACTGAAGCTTTCTTT. Its protein product is CASSLEGGTEAFF.